These 19 T cell receptor beta chains were all obtained from the same sample, sequenced in a study of identical twins. TCRdb recomputed calls from the 5' RACE reads with MiXCR, one row per CDR3 protein. The sample gives roughly 1.6 million distinct CDR3 sequences, under 35% of which show up once; under 0.35% is in the top ten. The sample consisted of cord blood. Receptors originate from a newborn girl in good health.

This clonotype was found a few times. V is TRBV29-1 and J is TRBJ1-2; D gene unclear. Germline CDR1 reads SQVTM; CDR2 reads ANQGSEA. V was clipped by 4 bases and J by 4 bases, with 22 bases between them. The CDR3 length is 16 residues. CDR3 sequence: CSVARSGLGIGYGYTF. The CDR3 DNA sequence: TGCAGCGTTGCTCGCTCCGGCCTGGGTATAGGCTATGGCTACACCTTC.

The chain employs TRBV9 and TRBJ2-2, with D possibly TRBD2 on 6 matching bases. The ends were cut back, 1 base at V and 1 base at J, with 11 bases in the middle. CDR3 length equals 16 residues. Per germline, CDR1 SGDLS and CDR2 YYNGEE. CDR3 sequence reads: CASSVSPSENTGELFF. The CDR3 DNA reads as TGTGCCAGCAGCGTATCGCCTAGCGAGAACACCGGGGAGCTGTTTTTT.

This clonotype occurred many times. This chain joins TRBV9 and TRBJ2-3; D perhaps matches TRBD2 (5 bases). Trimming took 0 bases from V and 6 from J, leaving 20 bases between them. The CDR3 length is 17 residues. Germline CDR1 SGDLS, CDR2 YYNGEE. The CDR3 DNA is TGTGCCAGCAGCGTAGGGAGACTACCCTTGAATCGGGATACGCAGTATTTT. Translated: CASSVGRLPLNRDTQYF.

This clonotype was observed a handful of times. The chain links TRBV15 to TRBJ1-2; 7 nucleotides line up with TRBD1. The CDR3 loop spans 15 amino acids. From germline, CDR1 is LNHNV and CDR2 YYDKDF (reference sequence). V was clipped by 3 bases and J by 4 bases; unmatched bases: 8. As DNA, the CDR3 is TGTGCCACCAGCAGGTCTAGGGGGCCTGTCTATGGCTACACCTTC. Residues: CATSRSRGPVYGYTF.

Ten or more counts support this clonotype. The J gene is TRBJ2-7, the V gene TRBV12-3 or TRBV12-4; D gene unclear. The CDR3 is 13 amino acids. Trimming stripped 5 bases from V and 0 bases from J, with 8 bases between. CDR3 sequence reads: CASSPLRSYEQYF. CDR3 sequence (DNA): TGTGCCAGCAGTCCCCTCCGCTCCTACGAGCAGTACTTC.

This chain links TRBV12-5 with TRBJ2-1; perhaps TRBD2 as D (6 bases). The tail of the sequence fits TRBJ2-7 better, so the J call may be wrong. CDR1 is LGHNT and CDR2 is FRNRAP in the germline V gene. CDR3 length equals 15 residues. DNA of the CDR3: TGTGCTAGTGGTTTGGAGGCTGCGGGGTACAATGAGCAGTACTTC. Protein product: CASGLEAAGYNEQYF.

This chain links TRBV20-1 with TRBJ2-2, with 7 bases matching TRBD1. The CDR3 has 14 amino acids. The junction had 7 bases not matched to a gene; V was cut back by 3 bases and J by 6 bases. Germline V gene sequence: CDR1 DFQATT, CDR2 SNEGSKA (reference sequence). The DNA for the CDR3 is TGCAGTGCTAGTAGCGACAGGGAGTCCGGGGAGCTGTTTTTT. Amino acid sequence: CSASSDRESGELFF.

This clonotype was observed a few times. The V call is TRBV20-1, the J call TRBJ2-5; D is unclear. The V and J ends lost 2 bases and 11 bases respectively, with 21 bases between them. The CDR3 runs to 14 residues. Germline V gene lookup returns CDR1 DFQATT and CDR2 SNEGSKA (reference sequence). In nucleotides, the CDR3 is TGCAGTGCTAGACCCCCTCGTTCCTACAATGAGCAGTACTTC. Protein: CSARPPRSYNEQYF.

The chain couples TRBV20-1 to TRBJ2-1; weak D call: TRBD2 (5 bases). The CDR3 totals 12 residues. Germline CDR1 DFQATT, CDR2 SNEGSKA (reference sequence). V was trimmed by 2 bases and J by 5 bases, leaving 7 bases between them. DNA of the CDR3: TGCAGTGCTAGATTGCGGGACAATGAGCAGTTCTTC. This encodes CSARLRDNEQFF.

The chain is built from TRBV27 and TRBJ2-1; TRBD2 aligns across 9 bases. Per the germline V gene, CDR1 is MNHEY and CDR2 is SMNVEV (reference sequence). CDR3 length: 16 amino acids. The V segment lost 6 bases and the J segment 10 bases; nucleotides outside the gene matches: 16. The CDR3 loop reads CASSVIAGEWPGEQFF. DNA for the CDR3: TGTGCCAGCAGCGTCATAGCGGGAGAATGGCCTGGGGAGCAGTTCTTC.

The chain employs TRBV5-1 and TRBJ2-5, with 8 bases lining up with TRBD1. The assigned J gene may be wrong: the sequence end matches TRBJ2-7 better. The germline V gene has CDR1 SGHRS and CDR2 YFSETQ. CDR3 length equals 14 residues. This chain's CDR3 is CASSWPGQDYEQYF. CDR3 DNA sequence: TGCGCCAGCAGCTGGCCGGGACAGGACTACGAGCAGTACTTC.

This chain connects TRBV5-1 to TRBJ2-4, with TRBD2 matching 7 bases. J gave up 1 base and V 2 bases, and 12 bases lay outside the gene matches. Germline V gene data show CDR1 as SGHRS and CDR2 as YFSETQ. The CDR3 covers 18 residues. The CDR3 DNA reads TGCGCCAGCAGCTTTCGGGGACGAGCGGGAAACGCCAAAAACATTCAGTACTTC. This sequence encodes CASSFRGRAGNAKNIQYF.

The chain uses TRBV5-1 and TRBJ2-3, with 12 bases aligning to TRBD2. The trim removed 4 bases at V and 7 bases at J, leaving 7 bases unmatched. The CDR3 is 15 residues long. Germline assignment: CDR1 SGHRS and CDR2 YFSETQ. CDR3 protein: CASSPGLAGLNTQYF. CDR3 nucleotides: TGCGCCAGCAGCCCCGGACTAGCGGGGTTGAATACGCAGTATTTT.

The rearrangement uses TRBV20-1 and TRBJ2-2; 8 positions match TRBD1. The CDR3 spans 15 residues. Germline trimming cut 3 bases from V and 6 bases from J; bases unmatched to any gene: 9. CDR1 and CDR2 (germline): DFQATT, SNEGSKA (reference sequence). The CDR3 reads CSASPRQGRSGELFF. For the CDR3, the DNA is TGCAGTGCTAGCCCAAGACAGGGGCGGTCCGGGGAGCTGTTTTTT.

In DNA form, the CDR3 reads TGTGCCAGCTCAACCCAACTAGCGGGGGGACCAGATACGCAGTATTTT. It codes for CASSTQLAGGPDTQYF. The genes are TRBV18 and TRBJ2-3; 12 nucleotides agree with TRBD2. The germline V gene has CDR1 KGHSH and CDR2 LQKENI. The CDR3 is 16 amino acids. Trimming at V came to 5 bases and at J to 4 bases, leaving 7 bases not matched to a gene. Together with reference TRBV18 and TRBJ2-3, the CDR3 gives the full variable domain: NAGVMQNPRHLVRRRGQEARLRCSPMKGHSHVYWYRQLPEEGLKFMVYLQKENIIDESGMPKERFSAEFPKEGPSILRIQQVVRGDSAAYFCASSTQLAGGPDTQYFGPGTRLTVL.

This clonotype has more than one count but fewer than ten. This chain joins TRBV21-1 and TRBJ1-2; the D call in the table, TRBD1, was not verified against the DNA. TRBV21-1 is a recognized pseudogene. This CDR3 spans 14 amino acids. The CDR3 DNA is TGTGCCAGCACCATACAGGGACACAACTATGGCTACACCTTC. Residues: CASTIQGHNYGYTF.

The gene calls are TRBV5-1 and TRBJ2-4; 10 nucleotides match TRBD2. CDR1 and CDR2 from the germline V gene are SGHRS and YFSETQ. The V gene end was trimmed by 2 bases and the J gene end by 13 bases; junction bases not matched to a gene: 18. The CDR3 sequence is 17 residues long. This CDR3 is CASSLCLAGESYNEQYF. CDR3 DNA: TGCGCCAGCAGCTTATGCCTAGCGGGAGAAAGCTACAATGAGCAGTACTTC.

This clonotype was picked up many times. The genes are TRBV27 and TRBJ2-4; unclear D gene. Germline V gene lookup returns CDR1 MNHEY and CDR2 SMNVEV (reference sequence). Trimming pared 4 bases from V and 8 bases from J, leaving 3 bases between. The CDR3 runs to 10 residues. CDR3 nucleotide sequence: TGTGCCAGCAGTTGGGACATTCAGTACTTC. It encodes CASSWDIQYF.

V usage is TRBV12-3 or TRBV12-4 and J usage is TRBJ2-7; tentatively, D is TRBD1 or TRBD2 (5 bases each). V was cut by 8 bases and J by 6 bases, with 20 bases left in between. The CDR3 spans 14 residues. The CDR3: CASGLGTGTSEQYF. The CDR3 DNA follows: TGTGCCAGCGGATTAGGGACGGGGACCTCCGAGCAGTACTTC.